The subject of this entry is one T cell receptor (beta chain). What it recognizes is unknown. Generated by immunoSEQ multiplex PCR, the TCRdb table keeps only in-frame clones and is missing some. The data contain around 37,000 clones, about nine tenths of them singletons. Processing was applied to graft tissue in order to liberate intraepithelial and lamina propria lymphocytes. The sample comes from a study of graft-versus-host responses after intestinal transplantation. Across the whole study: Multivisceral, liver-intestinal, or isolated intestinal transplants were received by the recipients. Anti-thymocyte globulin induction was given to all recipients, followed by tacrolimus and steroids for around three years.

Looked up from germline, CDR1 is LGHNA and CDR2 is YNFKEQ. The CDR3 is 14 residues long. V gave up 0 bases and J gave up 4 bases, with 9 bases separating them. Overall study findings and caveats: Clonal ratios of graft-versus-host to host-versus-graft in allografts were high for patients exhibiting graft-donor T cell macrochimerism.

Sequenced material: ileum tissue, taken about 28 weeks after intestinal transplant. J is TRBJ1-1 and V is TRBV4-2, with D perhaps TRBD1 (5 bases). The receptor's source is a human patient who received an intestinal transplant, so some T cells may come from the graft donor. CDR3 coding DNA: TGTGCCAGCAGCCAAGAAGGGGTCGGCACTGAAGCTTTCTTT. Its translation: CASSQEGVGTEAFF.